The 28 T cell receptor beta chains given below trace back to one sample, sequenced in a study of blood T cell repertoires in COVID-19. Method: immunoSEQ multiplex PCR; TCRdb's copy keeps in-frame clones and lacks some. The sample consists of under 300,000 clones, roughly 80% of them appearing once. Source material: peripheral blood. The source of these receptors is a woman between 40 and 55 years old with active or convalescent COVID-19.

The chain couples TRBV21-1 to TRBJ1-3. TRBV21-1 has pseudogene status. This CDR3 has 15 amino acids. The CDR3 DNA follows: TGTGCCAGCAGCAGAAGCACGAGCTCTGGAAACACCATATATTTT. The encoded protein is CASSRSTSSGNTIYF.

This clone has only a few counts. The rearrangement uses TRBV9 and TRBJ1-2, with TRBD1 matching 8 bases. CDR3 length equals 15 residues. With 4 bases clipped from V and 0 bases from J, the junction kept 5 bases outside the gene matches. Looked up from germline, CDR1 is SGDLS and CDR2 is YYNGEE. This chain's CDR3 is CASSPRTGPNYGYTF. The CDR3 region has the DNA TGTGCCAGCAGCCCCCGGACAGGGCCTAACTATGGCTACACCTTC.

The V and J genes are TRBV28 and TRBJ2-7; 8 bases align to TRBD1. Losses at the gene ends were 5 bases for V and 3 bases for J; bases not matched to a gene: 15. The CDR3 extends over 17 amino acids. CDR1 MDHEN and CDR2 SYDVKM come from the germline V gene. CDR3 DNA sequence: TGTGCCAGCAGTCCTAGAGACGGGGACAGGTCTATCTACGAGCAGTACGTC. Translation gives CASSPRDGDRSIYEQYV.

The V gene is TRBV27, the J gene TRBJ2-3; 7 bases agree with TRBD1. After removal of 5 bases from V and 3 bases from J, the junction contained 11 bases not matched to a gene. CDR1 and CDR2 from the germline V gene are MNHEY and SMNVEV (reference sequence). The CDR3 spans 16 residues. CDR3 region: CASSRLTGSGTDTQYF. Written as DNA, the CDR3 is TGTGCCAGCAGTCGACTGACAGGGTCAGGGACAGATACGCAGTATTTT.

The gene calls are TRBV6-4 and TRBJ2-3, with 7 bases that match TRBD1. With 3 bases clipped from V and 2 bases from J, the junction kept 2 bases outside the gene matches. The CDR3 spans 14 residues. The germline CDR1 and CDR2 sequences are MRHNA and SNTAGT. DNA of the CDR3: TGTGCCAGCAGTGAAACAGGGGACACAGATACGCAGTATTTT. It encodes CASSETGDTDTQYF.

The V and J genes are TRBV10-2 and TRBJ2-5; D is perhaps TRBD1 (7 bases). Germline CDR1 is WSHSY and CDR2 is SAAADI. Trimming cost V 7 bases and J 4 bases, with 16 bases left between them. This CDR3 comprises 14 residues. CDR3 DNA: TGCGCCAGCACAGGGGGGATGGCAGGAGAGACCCAGTACTTC. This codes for CASTGGMAGETQYF.

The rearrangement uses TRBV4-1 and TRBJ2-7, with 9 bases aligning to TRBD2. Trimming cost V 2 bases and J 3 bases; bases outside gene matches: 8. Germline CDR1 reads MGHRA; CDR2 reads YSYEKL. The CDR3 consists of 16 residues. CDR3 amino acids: CASSQLSGGYDYEQYF. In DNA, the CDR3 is TGCGCCAGCAGCCAACTGAGCGGGGGGTACGACTACGAGCAGTACTTC.

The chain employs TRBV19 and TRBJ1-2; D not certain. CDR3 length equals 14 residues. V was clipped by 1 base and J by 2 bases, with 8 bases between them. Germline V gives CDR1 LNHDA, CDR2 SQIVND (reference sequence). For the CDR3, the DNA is TGTGCCAGTAGTATAGGGGCGCAAAACTATGGCTACACCTTC. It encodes CASSIGAQNYGYTF.

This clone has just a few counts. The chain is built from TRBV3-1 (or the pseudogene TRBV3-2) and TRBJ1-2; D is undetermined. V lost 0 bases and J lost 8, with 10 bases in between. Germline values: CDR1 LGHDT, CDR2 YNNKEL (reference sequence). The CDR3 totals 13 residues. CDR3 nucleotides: TGTGCCAGCAGCCAAGATCTCAACGGGGGCTACACCTTC. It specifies CASSQDLNGGYTF.

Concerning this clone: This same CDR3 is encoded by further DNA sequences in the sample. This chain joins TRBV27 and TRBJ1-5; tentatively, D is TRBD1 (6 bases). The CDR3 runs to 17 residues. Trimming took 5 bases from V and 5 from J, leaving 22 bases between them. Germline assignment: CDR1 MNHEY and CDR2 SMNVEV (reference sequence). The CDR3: CASSKPRSDGTYQPQHF. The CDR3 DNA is TGTGCCAGCAGTAAACCTAGAAGTGACGGGACATATCAGCCCCAGCATTTT.

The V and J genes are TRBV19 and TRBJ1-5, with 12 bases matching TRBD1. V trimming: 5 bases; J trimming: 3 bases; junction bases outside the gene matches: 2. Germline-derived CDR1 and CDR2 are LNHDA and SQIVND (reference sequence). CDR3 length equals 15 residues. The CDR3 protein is CASSGTGGNNQPQHF. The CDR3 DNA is TGTGCCAGTAGTGGGACAGGGGGCAACAATCAGCCCCAGCATTTT.

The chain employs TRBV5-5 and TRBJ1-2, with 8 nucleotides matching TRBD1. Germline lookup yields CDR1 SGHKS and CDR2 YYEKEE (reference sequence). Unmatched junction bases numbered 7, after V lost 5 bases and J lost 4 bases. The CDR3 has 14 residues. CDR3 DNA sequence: TGTGCCAGCAGACGGACAGGGTCAGGCTATGGCTACACCTTC. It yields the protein CASRRTGSGYGYTF.

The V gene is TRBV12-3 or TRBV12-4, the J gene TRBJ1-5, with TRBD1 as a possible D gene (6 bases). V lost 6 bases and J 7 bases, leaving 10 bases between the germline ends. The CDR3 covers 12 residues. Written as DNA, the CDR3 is TGTGCCAGCAGGGCAGGGGAGCAGCCCCAGCATTTT. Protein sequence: CASRAGEQPQHF.

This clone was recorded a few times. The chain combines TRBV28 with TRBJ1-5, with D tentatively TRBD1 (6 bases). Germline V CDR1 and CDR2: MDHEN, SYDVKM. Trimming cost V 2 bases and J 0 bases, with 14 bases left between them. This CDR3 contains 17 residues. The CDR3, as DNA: TGTGCCAGCAGTTTAGGGATGGGGGCTTATAGCAATCAGCCCCAGCATTTT. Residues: CASSLGMGAYSNQPQHF.

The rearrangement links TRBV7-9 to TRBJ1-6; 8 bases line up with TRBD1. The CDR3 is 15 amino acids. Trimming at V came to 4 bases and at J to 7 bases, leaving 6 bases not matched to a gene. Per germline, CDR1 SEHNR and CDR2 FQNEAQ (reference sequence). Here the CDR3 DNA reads TGTGCCAGCAGCTCTCAGGGGGCATTGAATTCACCCCTCCACTTT. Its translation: CASSSQGALNSPLHF. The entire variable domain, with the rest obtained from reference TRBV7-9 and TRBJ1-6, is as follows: DTGVSQNPRHKITKRGQNVTFRCDPISEHNRLYWYRQTLGQGPEFLTYFQNEAQLEKSRLLSDRFSAERPKGSFSTLEIQRTEQGDSAMYLCASSSQGALNSPLHFGNGTRLTVT.

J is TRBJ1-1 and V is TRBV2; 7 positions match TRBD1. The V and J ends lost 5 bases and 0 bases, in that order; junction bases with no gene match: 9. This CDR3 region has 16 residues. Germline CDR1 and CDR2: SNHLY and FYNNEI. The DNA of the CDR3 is TGTGCCAGCAGTTTCCGGGCAACAGGGGTGAACACTGAAGCTTTCTTT. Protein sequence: CASSFRATGVNTEAFF.

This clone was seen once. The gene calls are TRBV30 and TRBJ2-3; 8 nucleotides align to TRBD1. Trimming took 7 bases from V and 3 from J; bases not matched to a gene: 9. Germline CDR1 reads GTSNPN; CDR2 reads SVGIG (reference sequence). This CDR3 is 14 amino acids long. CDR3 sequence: CASGQGGWTDTQYF. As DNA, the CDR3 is TGTGCCTCCGGACAGGGAGGATGGACAGATACGCAGTATTTT. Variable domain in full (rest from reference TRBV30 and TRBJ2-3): SQTIHQWPATLVQPVGSPLSLECTVEGTSNPNLYWYRQAAGRGLQLLFYSVGIGQISSEVPQNLSASRPQDRQFILSSKKLLLSDSGFYLCASGQGGWTDTQYFGPGTRLTVL.

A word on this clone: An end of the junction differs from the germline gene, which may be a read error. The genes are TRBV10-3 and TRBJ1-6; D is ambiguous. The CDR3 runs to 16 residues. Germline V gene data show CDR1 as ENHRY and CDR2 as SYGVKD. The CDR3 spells CAITENPSSYNSPLHF. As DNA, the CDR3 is TGTGCCATCACTGAGAATCCCAGCTCCTATAATTCACCCCTCCACTTT.

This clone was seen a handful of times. CDR3 amino acids: CASSQFAAEGPTNEKLFF. In DNA, the CDR3 is TGTGCCAGCAGCCAATTTGCGGCGGAGGGCCCAACTAATGAAAAACTGTTTTTT. The chain uses TRBV21-1 and TRBJ1-4. TRBV21-1 is tagged as a pseudogene. The CDR3 totals 18 residues.

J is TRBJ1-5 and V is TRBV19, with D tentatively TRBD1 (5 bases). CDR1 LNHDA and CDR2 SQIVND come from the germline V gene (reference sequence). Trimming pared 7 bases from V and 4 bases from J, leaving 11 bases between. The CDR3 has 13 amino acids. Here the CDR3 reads CASNRAGNQPQHF. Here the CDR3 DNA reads TGTGCCAGTAATCGGGCAGGGAATCAGCCCCAGCATTTT.

The CDR3 DNA sequence: TGCGCCAGCAAACCACAGGGGGAACCCGGGATCCACTATGGCTACACCTTC. Residues: CASKPQGEPGIHYGYTF. The V call is TRBV4-1, the J call TRBJ1-2; 8 bases agree with TRBD1. After removal of 7 bases from V and 3 bases from J, the junction contained 16 bases not matched to a gene. The CDR3 consists of 17 residues. Germline CDR1 is MGHRA and CDR2 is YSYEKL.

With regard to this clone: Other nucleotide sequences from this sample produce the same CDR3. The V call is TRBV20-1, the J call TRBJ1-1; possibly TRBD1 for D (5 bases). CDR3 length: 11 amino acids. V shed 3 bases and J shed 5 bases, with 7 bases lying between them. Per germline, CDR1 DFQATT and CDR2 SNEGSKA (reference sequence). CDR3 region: CSARGGTEAFF. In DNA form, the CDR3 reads TGCAGTGCTAGGGGGGGGACTGAAGCTTTCTTT.

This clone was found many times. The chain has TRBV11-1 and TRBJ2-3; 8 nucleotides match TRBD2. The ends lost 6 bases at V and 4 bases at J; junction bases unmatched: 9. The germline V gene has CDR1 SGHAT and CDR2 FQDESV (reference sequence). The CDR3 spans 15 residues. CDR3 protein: CASSSVAGPADTQYF. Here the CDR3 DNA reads TGTGCCAGCAGTTCGGTAGCGGGGCCCGCAGATACGCAGTATTTT.

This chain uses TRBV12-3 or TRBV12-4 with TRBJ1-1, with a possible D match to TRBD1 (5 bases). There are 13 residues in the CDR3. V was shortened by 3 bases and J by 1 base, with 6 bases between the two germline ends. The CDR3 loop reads CASSFGQNTEAFF. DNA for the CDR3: TGTGCCAGCAGTTTTGGACAGAACACTGAAGCTTTCTTT.

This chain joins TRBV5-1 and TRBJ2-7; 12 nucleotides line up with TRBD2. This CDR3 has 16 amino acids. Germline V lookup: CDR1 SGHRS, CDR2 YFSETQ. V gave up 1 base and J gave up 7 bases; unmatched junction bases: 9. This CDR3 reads CASSLMSSGGAWEQYF. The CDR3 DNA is TGCGCCAGCAGCTTGATGTCTAGCGGGGGGGCCTGGGAGCAGTACTTC.

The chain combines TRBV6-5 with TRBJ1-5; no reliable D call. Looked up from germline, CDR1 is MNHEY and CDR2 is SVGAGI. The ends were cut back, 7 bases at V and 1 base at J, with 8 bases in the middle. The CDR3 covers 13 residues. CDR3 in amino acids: CASNRESNQPQHF. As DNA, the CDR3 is TGTGCCAGCAATAGGGAGAGCAATCAGCCCCAGCATTTT.

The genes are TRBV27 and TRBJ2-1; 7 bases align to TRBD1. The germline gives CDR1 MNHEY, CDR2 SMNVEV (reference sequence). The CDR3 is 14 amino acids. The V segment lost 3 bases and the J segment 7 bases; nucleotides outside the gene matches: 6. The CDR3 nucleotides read TGTGCCAGCAGTTTTTATAGGACAGGTAATGAGCAGTTCTTC. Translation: CASSFYRTGNEQFF.

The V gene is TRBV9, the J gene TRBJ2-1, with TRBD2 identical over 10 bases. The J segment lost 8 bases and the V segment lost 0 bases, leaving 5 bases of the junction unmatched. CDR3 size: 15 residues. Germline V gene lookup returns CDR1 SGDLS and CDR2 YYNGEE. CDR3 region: CASSVESGGAYEQFF. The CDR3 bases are TGTGCCAGCAGCGTAGAGAGCGGGGGGGCCTATGAGCAGTTCTTC.